This T cell receptor beta chain came from a study of coeliac disease. Broader study findings: In active celiac disease, intraepithelial and lamina propria TRB and TRG repertoires were less clonal than controls.

The CDR3 loop spans 15 amino acids. The V end was cut by 1 base, the J end by 1 base, with 10 bases between. The germline gives CDR1 MGHRA, CDR2 YSYEKL. The assay was immunoSEQ multiplex PCR, and TCRdb's table has in-frame clones only and misses some. The repertoire includes roughly 6,700 clones, 60% to 80% of them detected once, and approximately 21% sits in the top ten. As concerns this clone: Its target is unknown.

Specimen: lymphocytes from the gut lamina propria. The receptor comes from a man in his sixties with celiac disease on a gluten-free diet. This chain links TRBV4-1 with TRBJ1-1; D may be TRBD1 (5 bases). Here the CDR3 DNA reads TGCGCCAGCAGCCAAGCCGACAGAGAGAACACTGAAGCTTTCTTT. Its translation: CASSQADRENTEAFF.